Below, 11 T cell receptor beta chains from the same sample are listed, as sequenced in a study of OX40 agonist ivuxolimab in advanced cancers. TCRdb's table, derived via immunoSEQ multiplex PCR, lists solely in-frame clones and lacks some. The sample includes around 69,000 clones, almost 90% of them seen just once. This specimen consisted of CD4+ or CD8+ T cells sorted from blood, obtained in a trial of the OX40 agonist ivuxolimab. The source is an adult with an advanced solid tumor such as melanoma, head and neck, liver or kidney cancer.

This sequence joins TRBV18 and TRBJ1-5, with D hard to call. CDR1 is KGHSH and CDR2 is LQKENI in the germline V gene. Between the trimmed V and J ends, which lost 3 bases and 7 bases, there was a span of 10 bases. The CDR3 extends over 13 amino acids. The CDR3 region is CASSPADHQPQHF. CDR3 coding DNA: TGTGCCAGCTCACCCGCAGACCACCAGCCCCAGCATTTT.

J is TRBJ2-7 and V is TRBV27; 8 bases map to TRBD2. J lost 2 bases, V lost 3 bases, and 6 bases had no gene match. The germline gives CDR1 MNHEY, CDR2 SMNVEV (reference sequence). This CDR3 is built from 15 residues. CDR3 residues: CASSFRSGRPYEQYF. DNA of the CDR3: TGTGCCAGCAGTTTCAGAAGCGGGAGACCCTACGAGCAGTACTTC.

The genes are TRBV27 and TRBJ2-7, with D unresolved. The CDR3 runs 13 residues. V dropped 3 bases and J dropped 1 base, with 7 bases sitting between them. CDR1 is MNHEY, CDR2 SMNVEV, per germline (reference sequence). In nucleotides, the CDR3 is TGTGCCAGCAGTTTCGCCAGGTCCTACGAGCAGTACTTC. The encoded protein is CASSFARSYEQYF.

The rearrangement uses TRBV6-6 and TRBJ2-7; D is unclear. Trimming left V 6 bases short and J 1 base short, with 10 bases between. The CDR3 spans 13 residues. Germline values: CDR1 MNHNY, CDR2 SVGAGI (reference sequence). The chain's CDR3 is CASSSAGSYEQYF. The CDR3 nucleotides read TGTGCCAGCAGCTCAGCTGGGTCCTACGAGCAGTACTTC.

The genes are TRBV19 and TRBJ1-4; 7 bases map to TRBD1. J gave up 8 bases and V 7 bases, and 10 bases lay outside the gene matches. This CDR3 is 14 amino acids long. Germline loops: CDR1 LNHDA, CDR2 SQIVND (reference sequence). CDR3 DNA sequence: TGTGCCAGTACCCCCCAGGGGGAGACGGAAAAACTGTTTTTT. Translating gives CASTPQGETEKLFF. Full variable domain (outside the CDR3, taken from reference TRBV19 and TRBJ1-4): DGGITQSPKYLFRKEGQNVTLSCEQNLNHDAMYWYRQDPGQGLRLIYYSQIVNDFQKGDIAEGYSVSREKKESFPLTVTSAQKNPTAFYLCASTPQGETEKLFFGSGTQLSVL.

V is TRBV2 and J is TRBJ2-3; tentatively, D is TRBD1 or TRBD2 (7 bases each). Germline V CDR1 and CDR2: SNHLY, FYNNEI. CDR3 length: 15 amino acids. Trimming took off 6 bases at V and 8 bases at J, with 21 bases between the two ends. Written as DNA, the CDR3 is TGTGCCAGCAGCTGGCGACAGGGCGGGAGTCGTACGCAGTATTTT. It codes for CASSWRQGGSRTQYF. Looking up the rest from reference TRBV2 and TRBJ2-3 gives the full variable domain: EPEVTQTPSHQVTQMGQEVILRCVPISNHLYFYWYRQILGQKVEFLVSFYNNEISEKSEIFDDQFSVERPDGSNFTLKIRSTKLEDSAMYFCASSWRQGGSRTQYFGPGTRLTVL.

The V call is TRBV5-4, the J call TRBJ2-5, with 8 bases fitting TRBD2. This CDR3 is built from 15 residues. Per germline, CDR1 SGHNT and CDR2 YYREEE (reference sequence). V lost 1 base to trimming and J lost 1 base; unmatched junction nucleotides: 3. As DNA, the CDR3 is TGTGCCAGCAGCTTGATCGCGGGGGGCCAAGAGACCCAGTACTTC. Encoded protein: CASSLIAGGQETQYF. The full variable domain, completed using reference TRBV5-4 and TRBJ2-5, is ETGVTQSPTHLIKTRGQQVTLRCSSQSGHNTVSWYQQALGQGPQFIFQYYREEENGRGNFPPRFSGLQFPNYSSELNVNALELDDSALYLCASSLIAGGQETQYFGPGTRLLVL.

This clone was counted a single time. The chain is built from TRBV28 and TRBJ1-1; no clear D. Germline CDR1 MDHEN, CDR2 SYDVKM. The CDR3 length is 15 residues. V was cut by 5 bases and J by 1 base, with 14 bases left in between. The CDR3 protein is CASSTPAPWNTEAFF. The CDR3 DNA reads as TGTGCCAGCAGTACCCCCGCCCCGTGGAACACTGAAGCTTTCTTT.

J is TRBJ1-2 and V is TRBV11-3, with no clear D. The CDR3 is 14 residues long. V gave up 1 base and J gave up 2 bases, with 8 bases separating them. CDR1 SGHNT and CDR2 YENEEA come from the germline V gene. Here the CDR3 reads CASSLVSGNYGYTF. The CDR3 DNA sequence: TGTGCCAGCAGCTTAGTGTCGGGGAACTATGGCTACACCTTC.

This clone was found a few times. The chain employs TRBV14 and TRBJ1-2; 7 positions match TRBD1. This CDR3 spans 13 amino acids. With V trimmed by 4 bases and J by 5 bases, 4 bases remained unmatched. Germline CDR1 and CDR2: SGHDN and FVKESK. The CDR3: CASSRDRAYGYTF. The CDR3 DNA sequence: TGTGCCAGCAGCCGAGACAGGGCTTATGGCTACACCTTC. The entire variable domain, with the rest obtained from reference TRBV14 and TRBJ1-2, is as follows: EAGVTQFPSHSVIEKGQTVTLRCDPISGHDNLYWYRRVMGKEIKFLLHFVKESKQDESGMPNNRFLAERTGGTYSTLKVQPAELEDSGVYFCASSRDRAYGYTFGSGTRLTVV.

V usage is TRBV29-1 and J usage is TRBJ1-5; D unclear. Deletions cut 6 bases from V and 1 base from J, with 13 bases between. CDR1 and CDR2 from the germline V gene are SQVTM and ANQGSEA. The length of the CDR3 is 14 residues. The CDR3 DNA is TGCAGCGTGGGGTTTGGGAGGAGCAATCAGCCCCAGCATTTT. Its translation: CSVGFGRSNQPQHF.